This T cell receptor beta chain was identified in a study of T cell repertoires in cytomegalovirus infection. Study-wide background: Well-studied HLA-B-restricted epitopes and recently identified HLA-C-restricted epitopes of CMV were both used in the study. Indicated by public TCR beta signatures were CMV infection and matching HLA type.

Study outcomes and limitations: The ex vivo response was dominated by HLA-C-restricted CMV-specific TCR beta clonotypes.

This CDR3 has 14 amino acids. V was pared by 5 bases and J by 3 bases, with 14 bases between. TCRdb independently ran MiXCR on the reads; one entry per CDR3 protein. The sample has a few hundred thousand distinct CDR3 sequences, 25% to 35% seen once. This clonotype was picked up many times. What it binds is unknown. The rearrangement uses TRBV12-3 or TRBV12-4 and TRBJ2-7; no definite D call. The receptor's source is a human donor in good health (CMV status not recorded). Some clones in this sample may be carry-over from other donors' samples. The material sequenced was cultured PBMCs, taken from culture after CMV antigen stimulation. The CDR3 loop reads CASSPRLGYYEQYF. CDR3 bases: TGTGCCAGCAGTCCACGACTGGGATACTACGAGCAGTACTTC.